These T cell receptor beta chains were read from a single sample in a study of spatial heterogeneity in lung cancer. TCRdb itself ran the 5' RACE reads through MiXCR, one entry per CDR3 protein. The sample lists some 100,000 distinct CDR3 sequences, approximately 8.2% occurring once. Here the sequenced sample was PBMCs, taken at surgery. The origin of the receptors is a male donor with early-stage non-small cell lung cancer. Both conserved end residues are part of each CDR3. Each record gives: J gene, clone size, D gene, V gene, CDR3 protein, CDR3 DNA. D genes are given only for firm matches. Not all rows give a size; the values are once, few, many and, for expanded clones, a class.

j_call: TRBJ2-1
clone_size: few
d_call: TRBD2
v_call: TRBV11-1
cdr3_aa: CASSPMTSGGADEQFF
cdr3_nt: TGTGCCAGCAGCCCCATGACTAGCGGGGGGGCGGATGAGCAGTTCTTC

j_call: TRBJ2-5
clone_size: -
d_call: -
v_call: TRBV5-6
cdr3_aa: CASSRRSEKETQYF
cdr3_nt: TGTGCCAGCAGCAGACGTTCCGAGAAAGAGACCCAGTACTTC

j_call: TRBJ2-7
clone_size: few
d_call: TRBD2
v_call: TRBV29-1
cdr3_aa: CSVRTSSGSTYEQYF
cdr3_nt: TGCAGCGTCCGAACGTCCAGCGGGAGTACCTACGAGCAGTACTTC

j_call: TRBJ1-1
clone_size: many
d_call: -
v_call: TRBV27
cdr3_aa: CASSRPFGGGTEAFF
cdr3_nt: TGTGCCAGCAGCCGGCCGTTTGGGGGTGGCACTGAAGCTTTCTTT

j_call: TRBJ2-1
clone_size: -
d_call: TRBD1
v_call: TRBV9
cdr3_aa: CASSATGDSYNEQFF
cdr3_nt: TGTGCCAGCAGCGCGACAGGGGATTCCTACAATGAGCAGTTCTTC

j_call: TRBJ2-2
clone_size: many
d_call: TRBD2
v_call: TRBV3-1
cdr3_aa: CASSRTSGGAGLTGELFF
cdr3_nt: TGTGCCAGCAGCCGGACTAGCGGGGGGGCCGGTTTGACCGGGGAGCTGTTTTTT

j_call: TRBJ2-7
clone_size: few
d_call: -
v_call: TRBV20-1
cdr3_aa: CSARDPRAYEQYF
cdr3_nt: TGCAGTGCTAGAGACCCCAGGGCCTACGAGCAGTACTTC

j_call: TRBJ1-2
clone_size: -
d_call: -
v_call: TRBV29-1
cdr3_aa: CSVDSTGLLYGYTF
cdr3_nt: TGCAGCGTTGATTCCACAGGCCTCCTCTATGGCTACACCTTC

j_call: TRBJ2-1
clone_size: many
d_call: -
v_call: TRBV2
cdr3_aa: CASIYYNEQFF
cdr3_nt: TGTGCCAGCATTTACTACAATGAGCAGTTCTTC

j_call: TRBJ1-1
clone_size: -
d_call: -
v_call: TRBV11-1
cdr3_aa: CASSPRALDTEAFF
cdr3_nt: TGTGCCAGCAGCCCACGGGCGCTGGACACTGAAGCTTTCTTT

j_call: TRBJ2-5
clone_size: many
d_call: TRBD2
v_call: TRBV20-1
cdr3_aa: CSAHPSGEGSETQYF
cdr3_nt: TGCAGTGCTCATCCTAGCGGGGAGGGCTCGGAGACCCAGTACTTC

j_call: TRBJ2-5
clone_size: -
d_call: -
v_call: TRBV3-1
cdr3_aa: CASSQHLTPGAYQETQYF
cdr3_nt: TGTGCCAGCAGCCAACATCTAACCCCCGGAGCTTACCAAGAGACCCAGTACTTC

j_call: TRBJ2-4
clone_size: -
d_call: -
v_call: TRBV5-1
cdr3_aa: CASSSGLLAKNIQYF
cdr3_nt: TGCGCCAGCAGCTCCGGACTGCTAGCCAAAAACATTCAGTACTTC

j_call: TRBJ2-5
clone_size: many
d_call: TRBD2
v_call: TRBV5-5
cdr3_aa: CASSSTGRETQYF
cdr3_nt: TGTGCCAGCAGTTCGACCGGGAGGGAGACCCAGTACTTC

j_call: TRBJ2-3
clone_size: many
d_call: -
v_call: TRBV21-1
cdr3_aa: CASSNRVSSGRTDTQYF
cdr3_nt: TGTGCCAGCAGCAACAGGGTTTCTAGCGGGAGAACAGATACGCAGTATTTT

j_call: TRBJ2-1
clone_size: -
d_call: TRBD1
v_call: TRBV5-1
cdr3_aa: CASSGKGALVNEQFF
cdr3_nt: TGCGCCAGCAGCGGAAAGGGGGCGCTTGTGAATGAGCAGTTCTTC

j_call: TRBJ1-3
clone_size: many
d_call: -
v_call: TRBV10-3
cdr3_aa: CAISVGGRDTIYF
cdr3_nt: TGTGCCATCAGTGTAGGTGGTAGAGACACCATATATTTT

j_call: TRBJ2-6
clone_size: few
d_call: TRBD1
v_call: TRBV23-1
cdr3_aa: CASSQPWTGDVNVLTF
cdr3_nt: TGCGCCAGCAGTCAACCCTGGACAGGGGACGTCAACGTCCTGACTTTC

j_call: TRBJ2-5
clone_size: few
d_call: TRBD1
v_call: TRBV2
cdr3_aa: CASSTGTVTQYF
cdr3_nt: TGTGCCAGCAGTACCGGGACAGTGACCCAGTACTTC

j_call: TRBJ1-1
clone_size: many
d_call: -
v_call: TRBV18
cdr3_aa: CASSPKFQGNTEAFF
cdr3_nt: TGTGCCAGCTCACCTAAGTTCCAGGGGAACACTGAAGCTTTCTTT

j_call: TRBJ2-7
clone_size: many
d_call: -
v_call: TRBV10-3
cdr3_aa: CASGNYEQYF
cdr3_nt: TGTGCCAGCGGTAACTACGAGCAGTACTTC

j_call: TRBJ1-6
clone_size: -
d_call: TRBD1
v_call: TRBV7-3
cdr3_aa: CASSGTANSPLHF
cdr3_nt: TGTGCCAGCAGCGGGACAGCTAATTCACCCCTCCACTTT

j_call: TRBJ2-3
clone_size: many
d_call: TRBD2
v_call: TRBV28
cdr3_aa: CASSFLAGTDTQYF
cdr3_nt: TGTGCCAGCAGTTTTCTAGCGGGGACGGATACGCAGTATTTT

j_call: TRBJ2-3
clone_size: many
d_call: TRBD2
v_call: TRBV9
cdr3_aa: CASSGGTSGRDTQYF
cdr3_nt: TGTGCCAGCAGCGGGGGGACTAGCGGACGGGATACGCAGTATTTT

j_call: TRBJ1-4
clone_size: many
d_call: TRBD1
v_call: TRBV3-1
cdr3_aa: CASSQGDRPNEKLFF
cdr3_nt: TGTGCCAGCAGCCAAGGGGACAGGCCTAATGAAAAACTGTTTTTT

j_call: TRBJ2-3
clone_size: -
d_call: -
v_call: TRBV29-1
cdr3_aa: CSATGSDTDTQYF
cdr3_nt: TGCAGCGCCACTGGCTCAGACACAGATACGCAGTATTTT

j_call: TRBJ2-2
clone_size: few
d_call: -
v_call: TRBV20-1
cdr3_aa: CSARETGEVGELFF
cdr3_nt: TGCAGTGCTAGAGAAACAGGGGAGGTCGGGGAGCTGTTTTTT

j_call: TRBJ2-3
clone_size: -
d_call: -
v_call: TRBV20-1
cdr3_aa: CSARDGQRSADTQYF
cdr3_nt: TGCAGTGCTAGAGACGGCCAGAGAAGCGCAGATACGCAGTATTTT

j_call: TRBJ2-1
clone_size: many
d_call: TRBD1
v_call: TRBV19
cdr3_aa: CASSIESGTGSNEQFF
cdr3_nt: TGTGCCAGTAGTATAGAATCCGGGACAGGGTCCAATGAGCAGTTCTTC

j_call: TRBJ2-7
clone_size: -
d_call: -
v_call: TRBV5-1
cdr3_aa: CASSFGPDREQYF
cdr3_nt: TGCGCCAGCAGCTTTGGGCCAGACCGAGAGCAGTACTTC

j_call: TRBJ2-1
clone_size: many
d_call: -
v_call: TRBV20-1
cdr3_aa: CSARDFLKGDNEQFF
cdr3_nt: TGCAGTGCTAGGGACTTCCTCAAGGGGGACAATGAGCAGTTCTTC

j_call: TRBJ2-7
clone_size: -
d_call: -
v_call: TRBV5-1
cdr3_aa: CASSSTPGASEQYF
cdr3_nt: TGCGCCAGCAGCTCCACTCCAGGGGCGAGCGAGCAGTACTTC

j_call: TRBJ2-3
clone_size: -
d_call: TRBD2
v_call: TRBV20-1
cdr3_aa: CSATAGGLGDTQYF
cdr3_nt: TGCAGTGCTACAGCGGGGGGGCTTGGAGATACGCAGTATTTT

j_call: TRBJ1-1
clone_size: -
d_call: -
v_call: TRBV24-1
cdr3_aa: CATPRDTEAFF
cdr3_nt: TGTGCCACCCCCCGGGACACTGAAGCTTTCTTT

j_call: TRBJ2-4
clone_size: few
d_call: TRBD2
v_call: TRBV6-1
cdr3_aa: CASTVAGGPKNIQYF
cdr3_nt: TGTGCCAGCACCGTAGCGGGGGGGCCCAAAAACATTCAGTACTTC

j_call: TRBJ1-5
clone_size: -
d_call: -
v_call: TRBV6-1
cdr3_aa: CASRSGGGHGNQPQHF
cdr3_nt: TGTGCCAGCAGATCCGGGGGGGGGCATGGCAATCAGCCCCAGCATTTT

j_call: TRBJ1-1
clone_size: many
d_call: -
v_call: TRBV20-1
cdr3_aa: CSARFDRKTEAFF
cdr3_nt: TGCAGTGCTAGATTTGACAGGAAAACTGAAGCTTTCTTT

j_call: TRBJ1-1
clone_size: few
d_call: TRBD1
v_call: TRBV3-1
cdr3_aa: CASSQLDRGNRAFF
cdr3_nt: TGTGCCAGCAGCCAATTGGACAGGGGAAATCGGGCTTTCTTT

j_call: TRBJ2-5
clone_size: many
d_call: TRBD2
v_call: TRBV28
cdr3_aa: CASSFGLAGGQETQYF
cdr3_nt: TGTGCCAGCAGTTTCGGACTAGCGGGAGGCCAAGAGACCCAGTACTTC

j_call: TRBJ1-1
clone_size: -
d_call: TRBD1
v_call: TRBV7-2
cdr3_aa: CASSFDRVGAFF
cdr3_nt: TGTGCCAGCAGCTTCGACAGGGTAGGAGCTTTCTTT

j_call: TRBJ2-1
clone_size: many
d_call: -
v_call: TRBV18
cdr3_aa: CASSPREVSSYNEQFF
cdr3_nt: TGTGCCAGCTCACCACGGGAGGTGAGCTCCTACAATGAGCAGTTCTTC

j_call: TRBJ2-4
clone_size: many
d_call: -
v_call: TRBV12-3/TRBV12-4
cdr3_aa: CASSSPPGRPLYF
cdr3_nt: TGTGCCAGCAGTTCCCCACCGGGACGCCCGCTGTACTTC

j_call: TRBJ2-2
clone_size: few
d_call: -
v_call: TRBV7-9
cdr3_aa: CASSSFPGQLNTGELFF
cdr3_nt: TGTGCCAGCAGCTCGTTTCCAGGACAGCTAAACACCGGGGAGCTGTTTTTT

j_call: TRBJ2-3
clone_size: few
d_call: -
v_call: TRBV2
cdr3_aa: CASITGSSSTDTQYF
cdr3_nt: TGTGCCAGCATCACGGGATCCTCTTCCACAGATACGCAGTATTTT

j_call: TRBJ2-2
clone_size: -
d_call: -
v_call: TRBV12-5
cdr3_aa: CASGLVQSGNTGELFF
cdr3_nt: TGTGCTAGTGGTTTGGTACAAAGCGGGAACACCGGGGAGCTGTTTTTT

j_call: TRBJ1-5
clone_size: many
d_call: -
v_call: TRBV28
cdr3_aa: CASTNKGFGNQPQHF
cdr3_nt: TGTGCCAGCACAAATAAAGGGTTCGGCAATCAGCCCCAGCATTTT

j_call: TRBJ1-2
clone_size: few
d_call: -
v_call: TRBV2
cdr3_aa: CASVGGTGANYGYTF
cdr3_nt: TGTGCCAGCGTTGGTGGGACGGGCGCTAACTATGGCTACACCTTC

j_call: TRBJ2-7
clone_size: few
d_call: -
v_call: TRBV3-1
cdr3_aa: CASSQGAGGGYEQYF
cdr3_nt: TGTGCCAGCAGCCAAGGGGCAGGAGGGGGCTACGAGCAGTACTTC

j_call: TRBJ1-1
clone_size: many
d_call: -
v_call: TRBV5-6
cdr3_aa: CASSLEGGTEAFF
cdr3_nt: TGTGCCAGCAGCTTGGAAGGGGGCACTGAAGCTTTCTTT